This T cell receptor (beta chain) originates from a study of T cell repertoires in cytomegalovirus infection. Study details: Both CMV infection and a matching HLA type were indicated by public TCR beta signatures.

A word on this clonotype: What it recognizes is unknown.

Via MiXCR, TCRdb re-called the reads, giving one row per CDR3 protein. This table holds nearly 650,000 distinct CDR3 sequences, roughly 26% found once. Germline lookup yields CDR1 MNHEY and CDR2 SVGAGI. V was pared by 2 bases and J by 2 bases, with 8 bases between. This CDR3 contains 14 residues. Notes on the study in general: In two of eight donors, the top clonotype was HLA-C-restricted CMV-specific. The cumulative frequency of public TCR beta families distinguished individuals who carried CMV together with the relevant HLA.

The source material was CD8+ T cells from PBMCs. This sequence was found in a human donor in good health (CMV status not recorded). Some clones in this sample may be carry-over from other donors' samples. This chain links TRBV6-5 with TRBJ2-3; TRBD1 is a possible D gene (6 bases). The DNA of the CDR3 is TGTGCCAGCAGTTACAGGGACAACACAGATACGCAGTATTTT. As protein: CASSYRDNTDTQYF.